This T cell receptor beta chain was found in a study of hypomethylating agent response in myelodysplastic syndrome listed by TCRdb under 2021. About the study as a whole: Patients were treated with the hypomethylating agents azacitidine (about 70% of the 11) or decitabine (3 of 11). Among the myelodysplastic syndrome patients in the cohort, under 10 were male and 2 were female. Patients had a mean age of about 78 +/- 6.2 years, and a diploid cytogenetic profile was the most common. The most frequent mutation was TET2, found in 5 of 11 patients. Complete response or hematologic improvement was achieved by six patients, and roughly five patients were classified as non-responders. Response was defined as complete response or hematologic improvement, and patients meeting neither criterion were classed as non-responders.

The paper's findings and limits, for the study overall: Age matching of healthy control donors to MDS patients was not performed, and the MDS versus healthy comparison could have been impacted by this lack of age matching. Only 10 or so patients were analyzed, so the cohort was small. Whether the shared GLIPH2 clusters possibly recognize novel MDS antigens was not confirmed and still needs to be tested experimentally. Richness, rarefaction diversity and clonality did not change significantly after hypomethylating agent treatment, across all patients or within response groups. Novel clonotypes appeared more often in responders, whereas non-responders had more contracted clonotypes after treatment.

The library came from the immunoSEQ multiplex PCR assay. Sequencing was run at survey resolution with two replicates of approximately 200 ng each, for a total of roughly 400 ng of DNA per sample. Rearranged TCRB sequences in genomic DNA were detected with the hsTCRB kit using multiplex PCR primers targeting V and J genes. In the first PCR, the CDR3 region was amplified for 25 to 35 cycles with the QIAGEN Multiplex PCR Kit. An approximately 8-cycle second PCR added sample barcodes and Illumina adapters to each replicate. Pooled libraries were quantified with a QuantStudio 6 and the KAPA library quantification kit. Approximately 15 pM of pooled libraries was sequenced on an Illumina MiSeq using 156-cycle single-end reads and a 15-cycle index read. Concerning the study's data processing: VDJdb annotation flagged less than 2% of 150,000 to 200,000 unique clonotypes as previously reported viral-epitope-specific. The immunoSEQ Data Assistant and immunoSEQ Analyzer converted raw reads into normalized, annotated TCRB repertoires. Clonotypes were analyzed with the immunarch R package version 0.6.5 and BioAnalyzer. Richness was estimated after downsampling every repertoire to the clone count of the smallest repertoire. Clonotypes were classified as expanded, contracted or novel by Fisher's exact tests, with novel defined as zero frequency before treatment. Significantly changed CDR3 beta sequences were clustered with GLIPH2 using simulation_depth=1000 and kmer_min_depth=3, and CDR3s shorter than five residues were excluded. TCRdb took this table from immuneACCESS and kept in-frame rearrangements with V and J called. Such tables lack part of the clones; where checked against another copy, unresolved V genes explain under half of the gap, and the rest is unexplained. V, J and clone size were drawn from that table, and D and trimming were deduced from the DNA. A total of over 6,000 clones appear in this sample, 70% to 85% of them only once. 9.7% of the sample is held by the ten biggest clonotypes.

For CDR1 and CDR2, the germline V gene lists SGHRS and YFSETQ. The V and J ends are trimmed by 0 bases and 8 bases, leaving 14 bases between them. Taken from cysteine to phenylalanine, the CDR3 has 15 residues. The kept DNA is CDR3 alone, 45 bases in frame from the first base. Bulk bone marrow was analyzed, and T-cell subsets were not sorted. Immunosequencing of the TCR beta CDR3 regions was performed on bone marrow from approximately 10 myelodysplastic syndrome patients before and after hypomethylating agent therapy. For longitudinal repertoire tracking, a baseline bone marrow plus two to three bone marrows at different post-treatment timepoints were contributed by each patient. Whole bone marrow served as the source for genomic DNA extraction, with DNA quality checked using TapeStation, NanoDrop OneC and PicoGreen assays. As for this clone: What this receptor recognizes is not known. It has no much larger one-base neighbor in the sample; base qualities were not kept.

The input for sequencing was bone marrow, taken before or after starting hypomethylating agent treatment for myelodysplastic syndrome (not recorded which). The source is a human donor with myelodysplastic syndrome. The rearranged chain carries TRBV5-1 and TRBJ1-4; matching of 6 bases hints at TRBD1 as the D gene. The nucleotide sequence is given as TGCGCCAGCAGCTTGGCGGGGGGCTCGGAAGAAAAACTGTTTTTT. Protein translation: CASSLAGGSEEKLFF.